The clone carrying this T cell receptor (beta chain) has ten or more counts. This CDR3 region has 15 residues. V lost 0 bases and J 5 bases, leaving 11 bases between the germline ends. CDR1 and CDR2 from the germline V gene are SGHDT and YYEEEE. Via MiXCR, TCRdb re-called the RT-PCR reads, giving one row per CDR3 protein. The repertoire holds more than 550,000 distinct CDR3 sequences, with approximately 14% as singletons. The source of this sequence is a female donor in good health, serving as a healthy control. Sequencing was carried out using memory CD4+ T cells from blood. The V call is TRBV5-6, the J call TRBJ2-2; no clear D. The CDR3 bases are TGTGCCAGCAGCTTGGGATCTGGTAGGACCGGGGAGCTGTTTTTT. Its translation: CASSLGSGRTGELFF.